The next 5 T cell receptor beta chains were all read from a single sample in a study of blood T cell repertoires in COVID-19. Sequencing used immunoSEQ multiplex PCR; TCRdb keeps in-frame clones, though not all of them. The sample includes under 130,000 clones, 88% of them seen just once. The sample comprised peripheral blood. The origin of the receptors is a human donor in a cohort sampled during active COVID-19.

V gene TRBV6-2 or TRBV6-3 combines with J gene TRBJ2-5; TRBD1 agrees at 11 bases. Trimming cost V 7 bases and J 4 bases; bases outside gene matches: 8. Germline V gene lookup returns CDR1 MNHEY and CDR2 SVGEGT. This CDR3 is built from 15 residues. The CDR3 loop is CASTPDRGLRETQYF. The DNA of the CDR3 is TGTGCCAGCACCCCGGACAGGGGGCTCAGAGAGACCCAGTACTTC.

This chain joins TRBV14 and TRBJ2-2; a weak D match, TRBD1 (5 bases). This CDR3 comprises 16 residues. Looked up from germline, CDR1 is SGHDN and CDR2 is FVKESK. Trimming pared 4 bases from V and 6 bases from J, leaving 18 bases between. The CDR3 region is CASSRSRAPSAGELFF. Written as DNA, the CDR3 is TGTGCCAGCAGCCGGAGCAGGGCCCCCTCGGCCGGGGAGCTGTTTTTT. Full variable domain (outside the CDR3, taken from reference TRBV14 and TRBJ2-2): EAGVTQFPSHSVIEKGQTVTLRCDPISGHDNLYWYRRVMGKEIKFLLHFVKESKQDESGMPNNRFLAERTGGTYSTLKVQPAELEDSGVYFCASSRSRAPSAGELFFGEGSRLTVL.

This clone has only one observation. The V gene is TRBV11-3, the J gene TRBJ2-6, with a tentative D call TRBD1 (6 bases). CDR3 length: 17 amino acids. Trimming pared 3 bases from V and 0 bases from J, leaving 12 bases between. Per the germline V gene, CDR1 is SGHNT and CDR2 is YENEEA. The chain's CDR3 is CASSFSQGLSGANVLTF. DNA for the CDR3: TGTGCCAGCAGCTTTTCGCAGGGGCTCTCTGGGGCCAACGTCCTGACTTTC.

The chain links TRBV27 to TRBJ1-6, with D tentatively TRBD1 (6 bases). This CDR3 is 15 amino acids long. Germline V lookup: CDR1 MNHEY, CDR2 SMNVEV (reference sequence). With 2 bases removed from V and 8 bases from J, the gap between germline ends came to 13 bases. The CDR3 DNA reads TGTGCCAGCAGTTTACTACAGGGCTTGGATTCACCCCTCCACTTT. As protein: CASSLLQGLDSPLHF.

The chain links TRBV25-1 to TRBJ1-2, with 7 bases that match TRBD1. The J segment lost 5 bases and the V segment lost 7 bases, leaving 10 bases of the junction unmatched. The CDR3 length is 14 residues. Germline V lookup: CDR1 MGHDK, CDR2 SYGVNS. The DNA of the CDR3 is TGTGCCAGCACGCAGGCCCAGGGGGGATATGGCTACACCTTC. Translating it yields CASTQAQGGYGYTF.